A selection of T cell receptor beta chains follows, all from one sample in a study of blood T cell repertoires in COVID-19. The table came from immunoSEQ multiplex PCR; TCRdb's copy has only in-frame clones and leaves some out. This table holds tens of thousands of clones, roughly 89% found once. Sequencing used peripheral blood. The receptors here all came from a human donor in a cohort sampled during active COVID-19. The CDR3 runs from the conserved cysteine through the conserved F or W. A D gene is named only where the DNA matches it firmly. Not every row has a clone size; where given, it reads once, few, many or a size class.

15,TRBD2,TRBV24-1,TRBJ2-1,-,CATSDTTSGRIEQFF,TGTGCCACCAGTGACACGACTAGCGGGAGGATTGAGCAGTTCTTC
18,TRBD2,TRBV19,TRBJ2-5,-,CASSISGGAWSHQETQYF,TGTGCCAGTAGTATTAGCGGGGGGGCATGGTCCCACCAAGAGACCCAGTACTTC
12,-,TRBV27,TRBJ1-1,-,CASSLHGTEAFF,TGTGCCAGCAGTTTGCACGGGACTGAAGCTTTCTTT
15,TRBD2,TRBV4-3,TRBJ2-1,once,CASSRGSGANNEQFF,TGCGCCAGCAGCCGGGGTAGCGGGGCAAACAATGAGCAGTTCTTC
15,TRBD1,TRBV7-6,TRBJ2-3,-,CASRLTGQATDTQYF,TGTGCCAGCAGACTTACGGGACAGGCCACAGATACGCAGTATTTT
17,TRBD1,TRBV28,TRBJ1-1,-,CASPRDRGEALNTEAFF,TGTGCCAGCCCCCGGGACAGGGGGGAGGCCTTGAACACTGAAGCTTTCTTT
16,TRBD2,TRBV25-1,TRBJ2-3,-,CASSELGGGATDTQYF,TGTGCCAGCAGTGAATTAGGCGGGGGGGCGACAGATACGCAGTATTTT
15,-,TRBV5-1,TRBJ2-2,-,CASSLGRRDAGELFF,TGCGCCAGCAGCTTGGGTAGGAGGGACGCCGGGGAGCTGTTTTTT
15,TRBD2,TRBV5-1,TRBJ2-1,-,CASTRGTGSYNEQFF,TGCGCCAGCACGCGGGGGACGGGGTCCTACAATGAGCAGTTCTTC
14,-,TRBV6-5,TRBJ1-2,-,CASTPRGGEGGYTF,TGTGCCAGCACCCCCCGAGGGGGGGAGGGTGGCTACACCTTC
12,-,TRBV7-2,TRBJ1-2,-,CASSFGVGGYTF,TGTGCCAGCAGCTTCGGGGTCGGCGGCTACACCTTC
14,TRBD1,TRBV19,TRBJ1-1,-,CASSRDRGNTEAFF,TGTGCCAGTAGTAGGGACAGGGGGAACACTGAAGCTTTCTTT
16,-,TRBV5-1,TRBJ1-4,-,CASSLGHFKTNEKLFF,TGCGCCAGCAGCTTGGGACATTTCAAAACTAATGAAAAACTGTTTTTT
16,TRBD1,TRBV19,TRBJ1-5,-,CASTGQGMSSNQPQHF,TGTGCCAGTACGGGACAGGGGATGTCGAGCAATCAGCCCCAGCATTTT
17,-,TRBV6-4,TRBJ1-5,-,CASSAFHAGKPTEPQHF,TGTGCCAGCAGCGCTTTTCATGCAGGGAAGCCGACGGAGCCCCAGCATTTT
16,TRBD2,TRBV19,TRBJ2-7,-,CASSIGLAGSSYEQYF,TGTGCCAGTAGTATAGGACTAGCGGGATCCAGCTACGAGCAGTACTTC
14,TRBD2,TRBV6-5,TRBJ2-5,-,CASTLAGGRETQYF,TGTGCCAGCACCCTAGCGGGCGGTCGTGAGACCCAGTACTTC
18,TRBD2,TRBV5-1,TRBJ2-1,-,CASSWGLAGGRSYNEQFF,TGCGCCAGCAGCTGGGGACTAGCGGGGGGGCGCTCCTACAATGAGCAGTTCTTC
15,TRBD2,TRBV18,TRBJ2-5,once,CASSPPGRAGETQYF,TGTGCCAGCTCACCTCCCGGGAGGGCTGGAGAGACCCAGTACTTC
15,-,TRBV5-4,TRBJ2-1,-,CASSLSGTHNNEQFF,TGTGCCAGCAGCTTGTCCGGGACACATAACAATGAGCAGTTCTTC